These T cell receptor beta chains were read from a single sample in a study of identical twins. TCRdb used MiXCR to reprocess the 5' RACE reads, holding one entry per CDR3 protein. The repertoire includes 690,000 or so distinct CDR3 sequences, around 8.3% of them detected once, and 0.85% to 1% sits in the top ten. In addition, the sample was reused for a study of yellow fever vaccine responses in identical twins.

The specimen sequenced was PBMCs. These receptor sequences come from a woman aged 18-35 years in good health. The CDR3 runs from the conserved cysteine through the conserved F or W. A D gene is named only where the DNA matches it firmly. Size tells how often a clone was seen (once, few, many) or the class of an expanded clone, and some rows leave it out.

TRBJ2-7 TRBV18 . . CASSPLISRSYEQYF TGTGCCAGCTCACCCCTCATCTCCCGATCCTACGAGCAGTACTTC
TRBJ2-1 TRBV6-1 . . CASSKMGQGTYNEQFF TGTGCCAGCAGCAAGATGGGGCAGGGGACCTACAATGAGCAGTTCTTC
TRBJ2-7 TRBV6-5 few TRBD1 CASSYKGAEQYF TGTGCCAGCAGTTACAAGGGGGCCGAGCAGTACTTC
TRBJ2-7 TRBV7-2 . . CASSTRDPYEQYF TGTGCCAGCAGCACCCGAGACCCTTACGAGCAGTACTTC
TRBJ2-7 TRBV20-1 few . CSARDLGPSYEQYF TGCAGTGCTAGAGATTTAGGACCCTCCTACGAGCAGTACTTC
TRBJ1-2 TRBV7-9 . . CASSLDGSQARGYTF TGTGCCAGCAGCTTAGATGGGTCCCAAGCGAGGGGCTACACCTTC
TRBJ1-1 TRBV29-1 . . CSVPSGVSSTEAFF TGCAGCGTTCCATCGGGGGTTTCGAGCACTGAAGCTTTCTTT
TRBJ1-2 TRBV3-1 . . CASSQDVGGDYGYTF TGTGCCAGCAGCCAAGACGTTGGGGGTGACTATGGCTACACCTTC
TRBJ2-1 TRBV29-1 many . CSALVRGRYNEQFF TGCAGCGCCTTAGTCCGCGGGCGCTACAATGAGCAGTTCTTC
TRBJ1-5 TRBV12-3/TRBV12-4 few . CASRDIDQPQHF TGTGCCAGCAGAGACATCGATCAGCCCCAGCATTTT
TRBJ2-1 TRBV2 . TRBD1 CASRNRDRGAHEQFF TGTGCCAGCAGGAACCGGGACAGGGGGGCACATGAGCAGTTCTTC
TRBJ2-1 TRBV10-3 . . CAISESAGVYDEQFF TGTGCCATCAGTGAGTCTGCTGGGGTTTACGATGAGCAGTTCTTC
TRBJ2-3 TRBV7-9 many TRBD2 CASSLAPAGGVTDTQYF TGTGCCAGCAGCTTAGCCCCGGCGGGGGGCGTCACAGATACGCAGTATTTT
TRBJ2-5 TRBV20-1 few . CSALMEDGETQYF TGCAGTGCCCTAATGGAGGATGGGGAGACCCAGTACTTC
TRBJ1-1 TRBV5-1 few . CASSLTGWNTEAFF TGCGCCAGCAGCTTGACAGGATGGAACACTGAAGCTTTCTTT
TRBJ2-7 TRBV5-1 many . CASSLYGDGEQYF TGCGCCAGCAGCTTGTACGGGGACGGCGAGCAGTACTTC